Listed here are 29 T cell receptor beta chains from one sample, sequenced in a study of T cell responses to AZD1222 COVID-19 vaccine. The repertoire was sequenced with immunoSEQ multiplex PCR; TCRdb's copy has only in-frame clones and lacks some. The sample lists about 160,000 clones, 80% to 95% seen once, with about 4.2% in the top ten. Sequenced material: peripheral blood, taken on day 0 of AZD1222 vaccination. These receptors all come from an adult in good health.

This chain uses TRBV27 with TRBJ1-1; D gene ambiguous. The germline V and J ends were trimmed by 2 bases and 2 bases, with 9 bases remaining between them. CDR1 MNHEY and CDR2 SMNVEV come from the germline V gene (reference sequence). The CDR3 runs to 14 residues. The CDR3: CASSLAGSNTEAFF. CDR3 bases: TGTGCCAGCAGTTTAGCCGGGAGTAACACTGAAGCTTTCTTT.

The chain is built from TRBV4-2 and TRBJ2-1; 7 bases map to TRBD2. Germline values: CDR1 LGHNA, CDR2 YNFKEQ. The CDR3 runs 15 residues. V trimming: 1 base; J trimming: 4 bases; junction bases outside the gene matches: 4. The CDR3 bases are TGTGCCAGCAGCCAAGCACTAGCGATTTACAATGAGCAGTTCTTC. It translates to CASSQALAIYNEQFF.

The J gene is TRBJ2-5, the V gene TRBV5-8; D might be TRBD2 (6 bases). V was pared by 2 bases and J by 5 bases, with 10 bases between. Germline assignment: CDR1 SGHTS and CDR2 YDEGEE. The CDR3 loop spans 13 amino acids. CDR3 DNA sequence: TGTGCCAGCAGCTTACTCGGAGGGGAGACCCAGTACTTC. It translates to CASSLLGGETQYF.

As DNA, the CDR3 is TGTGCCACCAGCAGAGGGGGGACCTCCTACGAGCAGTACTTC. Amino acid sequence: CATSRGGTSYEQYF. This rearrangement joins TRBV15 to TRBJ2-7; D might be TRBD1 or TRBD2, each matching 5 bases. The ends were cut back, 1 base at V and 0 bases at J, with 7 bases in the middle. The CDR3 consists of 14 residues. Germline CDR1 reads LNHNV; CDR2 reads YYDKDF (reference sequence).

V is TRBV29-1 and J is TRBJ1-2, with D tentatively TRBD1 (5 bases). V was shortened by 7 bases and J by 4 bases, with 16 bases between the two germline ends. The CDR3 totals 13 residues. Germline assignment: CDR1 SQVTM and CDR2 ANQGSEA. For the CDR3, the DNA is TGCAGCGCCGTCACCCGGGACGTCTATGGCTACACCTTC. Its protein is CSAVTRDVYGYTF.

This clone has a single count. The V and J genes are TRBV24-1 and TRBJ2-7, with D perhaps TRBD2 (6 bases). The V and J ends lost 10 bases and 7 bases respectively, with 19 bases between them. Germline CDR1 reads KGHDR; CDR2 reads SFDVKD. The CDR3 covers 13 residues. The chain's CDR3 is CATGGTGVKEQYF. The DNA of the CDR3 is TGTGCCACAGGTGGGACTGGGGTGAAGGAGCAGTACTTC.

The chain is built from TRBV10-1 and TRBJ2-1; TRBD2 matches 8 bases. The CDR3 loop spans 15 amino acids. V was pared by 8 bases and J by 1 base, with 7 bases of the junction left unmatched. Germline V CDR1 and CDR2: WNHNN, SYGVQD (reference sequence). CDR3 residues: CASHTSGLSYNEQFF. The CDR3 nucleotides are TGCGCCAGCCATACTAGCGGCCTTTCCTACAATGAGCAGTTCTTC.

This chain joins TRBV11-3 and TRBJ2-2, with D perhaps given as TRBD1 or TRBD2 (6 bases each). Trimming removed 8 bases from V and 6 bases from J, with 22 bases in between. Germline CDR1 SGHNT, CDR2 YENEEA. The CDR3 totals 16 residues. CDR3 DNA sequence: TGTGCCAGCGAGGGGTGGAGGGGGAATGTCGCCGGGGAGCTGTTTTTT. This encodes CASEGWRGNVAGELFF. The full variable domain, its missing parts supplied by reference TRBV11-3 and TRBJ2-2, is EAGVVQSPRYKIIEKKQPVAFWCNPISGHNTLYWYLQNLGQGPELLIRYENEEAVDDSQLPKDRFSAERLKGVDSTLKIQPAELGDSAVYLCASEGWRGNVAGELFFGEGSRLTVL.

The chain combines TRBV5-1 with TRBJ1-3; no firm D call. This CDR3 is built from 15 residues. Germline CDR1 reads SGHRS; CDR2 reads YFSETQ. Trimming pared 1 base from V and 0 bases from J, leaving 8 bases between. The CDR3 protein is CASSLSSDSGNTIYF. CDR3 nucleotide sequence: TGCGCCAGCAGCTTGTCGTCAGACTCTGGAAACACCATATATTTT.

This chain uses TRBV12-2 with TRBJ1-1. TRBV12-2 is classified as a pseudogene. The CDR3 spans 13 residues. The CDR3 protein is CASPNGRRTEAFF. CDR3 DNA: TGTGCAAGTCCAAACGGGCGAAGGACTGAAGCTTTCTTT.

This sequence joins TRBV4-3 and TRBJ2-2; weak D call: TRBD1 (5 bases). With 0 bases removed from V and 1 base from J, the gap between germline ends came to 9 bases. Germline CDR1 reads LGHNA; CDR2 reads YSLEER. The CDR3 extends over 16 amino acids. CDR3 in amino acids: CASSQDPTGNTGELFF. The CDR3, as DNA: TGCGCCAGCAGCCAAGATCCCACAGGGAACACCGGGGAGCTGTTTTTT.

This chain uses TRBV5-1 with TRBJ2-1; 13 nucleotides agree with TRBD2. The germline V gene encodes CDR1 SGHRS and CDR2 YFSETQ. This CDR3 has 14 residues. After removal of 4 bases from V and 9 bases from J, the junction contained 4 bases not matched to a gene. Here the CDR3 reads CASSERTSGSEQFF. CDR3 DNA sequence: TGCGCCAGCAGCGAAAGGACTAGCGGGAGTGAGCAGTTCTTC.

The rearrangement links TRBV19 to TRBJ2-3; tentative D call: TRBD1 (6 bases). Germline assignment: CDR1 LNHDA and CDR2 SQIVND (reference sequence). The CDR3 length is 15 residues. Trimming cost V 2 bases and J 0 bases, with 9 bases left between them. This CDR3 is CASSIPRGSTDTQYF. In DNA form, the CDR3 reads TGTGCCAGTAGTATACCCAGGGGTAGCACAGATACGCAGTATTTT.

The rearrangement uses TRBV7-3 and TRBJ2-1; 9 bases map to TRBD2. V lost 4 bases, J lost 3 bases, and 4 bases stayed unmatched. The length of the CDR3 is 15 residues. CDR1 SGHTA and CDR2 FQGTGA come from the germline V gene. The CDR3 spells CASSSGLAFYNEQFF. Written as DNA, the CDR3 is TGTGCCAGCAGCTCGGGACTAGCTTTCTACAATGAGCAGTTCTTC.

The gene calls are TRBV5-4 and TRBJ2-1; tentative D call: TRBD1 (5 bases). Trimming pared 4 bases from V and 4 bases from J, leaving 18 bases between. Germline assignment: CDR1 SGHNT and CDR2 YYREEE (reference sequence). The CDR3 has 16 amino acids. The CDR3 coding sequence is TGTGCCAGCAGCCCCGGTGGGGCTCTCCCTTACAATGAGCAGTTCTTC. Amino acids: CASSPGGALPYNEQFF.

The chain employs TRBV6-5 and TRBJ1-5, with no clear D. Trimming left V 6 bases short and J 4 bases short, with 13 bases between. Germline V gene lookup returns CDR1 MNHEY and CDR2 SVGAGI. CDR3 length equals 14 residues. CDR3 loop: CASSDRSLNQPQHF. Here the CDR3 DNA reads TGTGCCAGCAGCGACCGCTCGTTAAATCAGCCCCAGCATTTT.

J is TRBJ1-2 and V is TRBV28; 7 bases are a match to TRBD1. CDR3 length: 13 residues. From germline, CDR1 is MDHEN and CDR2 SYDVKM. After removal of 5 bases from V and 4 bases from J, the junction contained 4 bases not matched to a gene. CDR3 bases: TGTGCCAGCAGTACCAGGGGGGTCTATGGCTACACCTTC. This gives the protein CASSTRGVYGYTF.

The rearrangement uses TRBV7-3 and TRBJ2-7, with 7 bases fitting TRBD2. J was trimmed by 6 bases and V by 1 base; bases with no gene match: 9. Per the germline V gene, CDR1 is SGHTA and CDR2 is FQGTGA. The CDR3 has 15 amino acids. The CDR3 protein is CASSLSGSLGGEQYF. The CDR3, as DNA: TGTGCCAGCAGCTTAAGCGGGAGTCTGGGTGGCGAGCAGTACTTC.

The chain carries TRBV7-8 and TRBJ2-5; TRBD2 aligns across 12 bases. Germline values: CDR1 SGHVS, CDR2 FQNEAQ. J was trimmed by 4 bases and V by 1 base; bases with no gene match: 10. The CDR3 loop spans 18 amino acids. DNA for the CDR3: TGTGCCAGCAGCTTAGGGCTAGCGGGAGGGAAAGGAGTAGAGACCCAGTACTTC. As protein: CASSLGLAGGKGVETQYF.

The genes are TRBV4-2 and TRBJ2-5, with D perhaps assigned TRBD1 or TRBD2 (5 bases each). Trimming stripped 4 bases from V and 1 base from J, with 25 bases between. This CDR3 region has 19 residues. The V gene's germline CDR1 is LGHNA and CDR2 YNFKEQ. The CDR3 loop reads CASSPYVGTLLVTQETQYF. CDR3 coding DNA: TGTGCCAGCAGCCCCTATGTTGGGACGTTACTGGTGACCCAAGAGACCCAGTACTTC.

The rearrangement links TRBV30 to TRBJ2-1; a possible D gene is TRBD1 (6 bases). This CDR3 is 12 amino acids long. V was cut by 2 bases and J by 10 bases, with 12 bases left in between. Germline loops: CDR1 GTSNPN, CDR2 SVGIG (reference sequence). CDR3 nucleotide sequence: TGTGCCTGGAGTCTAGAGGGGGTCGAGCAGTTCTTC. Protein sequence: CAWSLEGVEQFF.

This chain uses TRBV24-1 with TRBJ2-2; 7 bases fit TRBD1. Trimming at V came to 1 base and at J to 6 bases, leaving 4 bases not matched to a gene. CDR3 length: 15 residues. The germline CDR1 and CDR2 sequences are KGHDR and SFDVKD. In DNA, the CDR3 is TGTGCCACCAGTGATTTCGCGACAGGGCCCGGGGAGCTGTTTTTT. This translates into CATSDFATGPGELFF.

CDR3: CASSSRSEGHYGYTF. CDR3 nucleotides: TGTGCCAGCAGCTCACGAAGCGAGGGACACTATGGCTACACCTTC. The rearrangement links TRBV7-2 to TRBJ1-2, with D possibly being TRBD1 (5 bases). Germline CDR1 is SGHTA and CDR2 is FQGNSA. Deletions cut 4 bases from V and 3 bases from J, with 15 bases between. The CDR3 sequence is 15 residues long.

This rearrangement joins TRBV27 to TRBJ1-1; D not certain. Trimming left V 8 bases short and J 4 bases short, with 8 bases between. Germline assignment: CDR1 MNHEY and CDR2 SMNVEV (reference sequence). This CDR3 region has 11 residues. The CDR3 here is CASHRGTEAFF. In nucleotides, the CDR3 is TGTGCCAGCCACCGGGGCACTGAAGCTTTCTTT.

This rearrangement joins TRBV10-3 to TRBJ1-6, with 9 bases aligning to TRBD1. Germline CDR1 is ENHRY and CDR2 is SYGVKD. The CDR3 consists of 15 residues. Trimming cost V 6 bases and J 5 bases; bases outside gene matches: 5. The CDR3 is CAIRGTGTHNSPLHF. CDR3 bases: TGTGCCATCAGGGGGACAGGGACTCATAATTCACCCCTCCACTTT.

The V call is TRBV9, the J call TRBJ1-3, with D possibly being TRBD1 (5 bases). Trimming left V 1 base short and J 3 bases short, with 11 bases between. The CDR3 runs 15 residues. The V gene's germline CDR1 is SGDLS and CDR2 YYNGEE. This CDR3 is CASSVWRDFGNTIYF. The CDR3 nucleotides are TGTGCCAGCAGCGTATGGCGGGACTTTGGAAACACCATATATTTT.

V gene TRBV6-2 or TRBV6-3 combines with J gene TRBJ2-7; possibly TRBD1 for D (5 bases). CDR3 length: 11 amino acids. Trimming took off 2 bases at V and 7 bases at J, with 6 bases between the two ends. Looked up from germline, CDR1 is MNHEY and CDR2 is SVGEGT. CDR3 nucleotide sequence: TGTGCCAGCAGTTACCGACAGGAGCAGTACTTC. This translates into CASSYRQEQYF.

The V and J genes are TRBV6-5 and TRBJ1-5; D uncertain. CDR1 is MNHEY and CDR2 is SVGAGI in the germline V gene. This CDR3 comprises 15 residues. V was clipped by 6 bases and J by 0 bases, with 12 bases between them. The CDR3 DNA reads TGTGCCAGCAGAACAACAGAAAATAGCAATCAGCCCCAGCATTTT. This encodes CASRTTENSNQPQHF.

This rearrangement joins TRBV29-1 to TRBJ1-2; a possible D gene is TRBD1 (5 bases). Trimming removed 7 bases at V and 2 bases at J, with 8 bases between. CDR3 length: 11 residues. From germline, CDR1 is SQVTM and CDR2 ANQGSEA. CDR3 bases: TGCAGCGGCAGGGAGAACTATGGCTACACCTTC. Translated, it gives CSGRENYGYTF.